This entry is about one T cell receptor (beta chain). Its target is not known. This sample stems from a study of cytomegalovirus exposure and HLA in healthy donors. General study results and limits: A list of 164 TCR beta chains associated with cytomegalovirus was given. Segments of the TCR beta V type were, in most cases, productive about 87% or about 30% of the time in an earlier analysis.

PCR was performed using 60 Vbeta and 13 Jbeta primers. This table comes from immunoSEQ multiplex PCR, and its TCRdb copy is limited to in-frame clones, with some not included. The repertoire holds roughly 130,000 clones, with about 72% as singletons. This CDR3 has 16 amino acids. The junction had 4 bases not matched to a gene; V was cut back by 0 bases and J by 2 bases. Per the germline V gene, CDR1 is LGHNA and CDR2 is YSLEER. This chain uses TRBV4-3 with TRBJ2-1; 7 bases are a match to TRBD2. The clonotype was recovered from a man aged 25 to 40 in good health and CMV-seropositive. The specimen sequenced was PBMCs. For the CDR3, the DNA is TGCGCCAGCAGCCAAGAGGTGCGGGAGACCTACAATGAGCAGTTCTTC. Translating gives CASSQEVRETYNEQFF.